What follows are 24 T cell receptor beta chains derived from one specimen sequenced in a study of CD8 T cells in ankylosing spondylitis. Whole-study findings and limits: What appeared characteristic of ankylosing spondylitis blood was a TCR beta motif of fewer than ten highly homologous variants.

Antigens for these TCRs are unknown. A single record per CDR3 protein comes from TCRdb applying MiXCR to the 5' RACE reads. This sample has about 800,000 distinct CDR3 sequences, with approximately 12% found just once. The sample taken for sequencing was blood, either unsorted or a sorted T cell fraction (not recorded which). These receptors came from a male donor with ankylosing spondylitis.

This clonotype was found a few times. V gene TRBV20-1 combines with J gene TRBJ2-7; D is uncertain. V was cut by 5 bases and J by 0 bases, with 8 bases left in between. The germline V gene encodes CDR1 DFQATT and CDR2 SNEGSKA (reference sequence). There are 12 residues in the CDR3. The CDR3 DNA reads TGCAGTGCTTCAGCGCACTCCTACGAGCAGTACTTC. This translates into CSASAHSYEQYF.

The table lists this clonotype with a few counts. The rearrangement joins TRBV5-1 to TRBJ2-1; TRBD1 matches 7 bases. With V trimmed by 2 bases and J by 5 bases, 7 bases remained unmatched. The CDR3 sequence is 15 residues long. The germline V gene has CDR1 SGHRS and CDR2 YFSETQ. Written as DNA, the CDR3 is TGCGCCAGCAGCTTACCTGAGACAGGGAACAATGAGCAGTTCTTC. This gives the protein CASSLPETGNNEQFF.

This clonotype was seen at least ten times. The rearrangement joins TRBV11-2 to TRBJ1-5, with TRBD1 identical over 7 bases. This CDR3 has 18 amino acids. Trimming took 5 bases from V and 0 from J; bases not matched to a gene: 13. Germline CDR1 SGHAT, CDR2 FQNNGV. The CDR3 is CASSPRGQPYYSNQPQHF. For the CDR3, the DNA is TGTGCCAGCAGCCCCCGGGGACAGCCATATTATAGCAATCAGCCCCAGCATTTT. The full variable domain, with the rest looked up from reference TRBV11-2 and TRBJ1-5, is EAGVAQSPRYKIIEKRQSVAFWCNPISGHATLYWYQQILGQGPKLLIQFQNNGVVDDSQLPKDRFSAERLKGVDSTLKIQPAKLEDSAVYLCASSPRGQPYYSNQPQHFGDGTRLSIL.

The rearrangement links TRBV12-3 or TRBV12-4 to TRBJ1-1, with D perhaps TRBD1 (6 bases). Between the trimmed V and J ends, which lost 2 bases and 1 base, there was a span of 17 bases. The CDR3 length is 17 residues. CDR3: CASSLFLWDNPNTEAFF. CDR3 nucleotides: TGTGCCAGCAGTTTATTTTTATGGGACAACCCGAACACTGAAGCTTTCTTT.

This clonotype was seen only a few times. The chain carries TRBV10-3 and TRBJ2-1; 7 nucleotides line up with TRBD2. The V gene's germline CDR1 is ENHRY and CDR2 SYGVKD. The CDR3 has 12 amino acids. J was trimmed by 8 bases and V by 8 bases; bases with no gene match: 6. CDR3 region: CAIWRGYDEQFF. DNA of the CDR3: TGTGCCATCTGGCGGGGGTATGATGAGCAGTTCTTC.

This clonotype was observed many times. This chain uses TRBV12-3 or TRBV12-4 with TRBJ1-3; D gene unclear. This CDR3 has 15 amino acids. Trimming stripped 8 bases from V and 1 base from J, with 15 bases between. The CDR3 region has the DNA TGTGCCAGCGGGCGGGATACGTTATCTGGAAACACCATATATTTT. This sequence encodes CASGRDTLSGNTIYF.

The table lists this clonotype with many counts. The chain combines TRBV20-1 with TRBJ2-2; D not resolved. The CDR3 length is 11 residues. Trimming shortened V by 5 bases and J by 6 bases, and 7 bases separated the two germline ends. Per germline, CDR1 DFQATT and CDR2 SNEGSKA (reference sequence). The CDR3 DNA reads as TGCAGTGCTGGTAGGCCCGGGGAGCTGTTTTTT. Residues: CSAGRPGELFF.

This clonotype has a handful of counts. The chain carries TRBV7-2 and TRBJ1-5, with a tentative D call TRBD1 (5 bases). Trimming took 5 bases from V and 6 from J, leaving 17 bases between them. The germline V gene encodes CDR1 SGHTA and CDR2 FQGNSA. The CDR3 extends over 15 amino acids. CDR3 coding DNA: TGTGCCAGCAGCCCCGGGATCTCCGGGGGTCAGCCCCAGCATTTT. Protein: CASSPGISGGQPQHF.

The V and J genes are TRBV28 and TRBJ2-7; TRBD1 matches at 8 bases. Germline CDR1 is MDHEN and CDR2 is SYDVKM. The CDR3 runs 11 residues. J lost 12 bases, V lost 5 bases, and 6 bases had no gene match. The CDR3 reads CASSLRDRLYF. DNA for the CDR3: TGTGCCAGCAGTCTCCGGGACAGGCTGTACTTC.

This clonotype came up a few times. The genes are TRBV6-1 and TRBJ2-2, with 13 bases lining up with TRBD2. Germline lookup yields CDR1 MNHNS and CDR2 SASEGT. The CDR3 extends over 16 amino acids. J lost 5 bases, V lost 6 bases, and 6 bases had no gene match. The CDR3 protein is CASRPGLAGVTGELFF. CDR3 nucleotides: TGTGCCAGCAGGCCCGGACTAGCGGGAGTAACCGGGGAGCTGTTTTTT.

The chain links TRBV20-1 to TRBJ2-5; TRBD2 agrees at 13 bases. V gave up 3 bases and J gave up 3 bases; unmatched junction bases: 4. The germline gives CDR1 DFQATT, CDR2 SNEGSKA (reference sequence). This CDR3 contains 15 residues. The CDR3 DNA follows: TGCAGTGCTAGGCCAGGACTAGCGGGGGAAGAGACCCAGTACTTC. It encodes CSARPGLAGEETQYF.

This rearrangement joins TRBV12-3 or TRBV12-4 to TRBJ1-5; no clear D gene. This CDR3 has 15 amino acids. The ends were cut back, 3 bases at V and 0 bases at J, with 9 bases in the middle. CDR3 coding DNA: TGTGCCAGCAGTTTGTTCTCTGATAGCAATCAGCCCCAGCATTTT. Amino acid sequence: CASSLFSDSNQPQHF.

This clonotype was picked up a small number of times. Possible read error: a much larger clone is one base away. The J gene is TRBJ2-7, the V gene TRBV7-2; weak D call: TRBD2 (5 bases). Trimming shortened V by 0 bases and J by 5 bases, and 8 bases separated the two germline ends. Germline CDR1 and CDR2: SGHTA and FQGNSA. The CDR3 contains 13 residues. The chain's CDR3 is CASSLAGRNEQYF. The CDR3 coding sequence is TGTGCCAGCAGCTTAGCAGGGAGAAACGAGCAGTACTTC.

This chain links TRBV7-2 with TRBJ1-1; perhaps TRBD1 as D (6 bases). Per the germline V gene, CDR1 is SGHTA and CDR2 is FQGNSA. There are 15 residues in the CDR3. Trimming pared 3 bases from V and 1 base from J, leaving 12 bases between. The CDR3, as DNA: TGTGCCAGCAGCTTGTACGGGACACAGAACACTGAAGCTTTCTTT. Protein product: CASSLYGTQNTEAFF.

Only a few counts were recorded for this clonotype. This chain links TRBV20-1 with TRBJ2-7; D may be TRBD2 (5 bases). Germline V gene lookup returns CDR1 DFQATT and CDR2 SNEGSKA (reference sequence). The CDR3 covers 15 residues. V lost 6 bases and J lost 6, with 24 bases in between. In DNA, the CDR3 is TGCAGTGCCGACGGGGTACCCAACTCCCCTCTCGAGCAGTACTTC. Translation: CSADGVPNSPLEQYF.

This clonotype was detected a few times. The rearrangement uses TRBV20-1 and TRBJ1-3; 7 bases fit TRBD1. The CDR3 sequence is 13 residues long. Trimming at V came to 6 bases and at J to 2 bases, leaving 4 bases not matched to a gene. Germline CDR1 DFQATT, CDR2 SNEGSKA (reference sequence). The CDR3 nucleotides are TGCAGTGCACAACAGGGGACTGGAAACACCATATATTTT. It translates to CSAQQGTGNTIYF.

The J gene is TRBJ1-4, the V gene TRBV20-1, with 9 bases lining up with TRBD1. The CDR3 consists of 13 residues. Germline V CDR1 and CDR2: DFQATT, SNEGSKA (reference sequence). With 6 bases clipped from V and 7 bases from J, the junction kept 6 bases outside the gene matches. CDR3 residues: CSAEPDRGEKLFF. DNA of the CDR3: TGCAGTGCAGAGCCGGACAGGGGTGAAAAACTGTTTTTT.

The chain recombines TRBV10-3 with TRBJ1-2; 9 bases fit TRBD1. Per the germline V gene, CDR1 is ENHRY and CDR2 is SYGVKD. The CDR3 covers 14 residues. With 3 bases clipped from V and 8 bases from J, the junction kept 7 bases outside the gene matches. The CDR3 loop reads CAISDGGTGRGYTF. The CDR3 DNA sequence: TGTGCCATCAGTGATGGTGGGACAGGGCGCGGCTACACCTTC.

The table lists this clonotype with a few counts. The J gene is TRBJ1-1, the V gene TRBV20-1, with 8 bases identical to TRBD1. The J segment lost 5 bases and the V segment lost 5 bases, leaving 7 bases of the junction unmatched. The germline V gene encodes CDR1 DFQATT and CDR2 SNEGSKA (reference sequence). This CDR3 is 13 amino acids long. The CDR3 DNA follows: TGCAGTGCTTGGACAGGGTCGTGGACTGAAGCTTTCTTT. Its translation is CSAWTGSWTEAFF.

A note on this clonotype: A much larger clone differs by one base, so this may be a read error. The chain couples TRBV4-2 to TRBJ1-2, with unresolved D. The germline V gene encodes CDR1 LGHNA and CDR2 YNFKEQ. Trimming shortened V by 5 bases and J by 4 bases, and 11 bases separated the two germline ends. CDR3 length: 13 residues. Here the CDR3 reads CASSKVGGYGYTF. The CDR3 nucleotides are TGTGCCAGCAGCAAAGTGGGTGGCTATGGCTACACCTTC.

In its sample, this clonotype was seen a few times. CDR3 amino acids: CASSLEGLGIREQYF. The CDR3 bases are TGTGCCAGCAGCTTGGAGGGACTGGGGATCCGGGAGCAGTACTTC. The rearrangement links TRBV5-4 to TRBJ2-7; D may be TRBD2 (6 bases). V lost 0 bases, J lost 7 bases, and 17 bases lay in between. This CDR3 spans 15 amino acids. Germline V lookup: CDR1 SGHNT, CDR2 YYREEE (reference sequence). The full variable domain, completed using reference TRBV5-4 and TRBJ2-7, is ETGVTQSPTHLIKTRGQQVTLRCSSQSGHNTVSWYQQALGQGPQFIFQYYREEENGRGNFPPRFSGLQFPNYSSELNVNALELDDSALYLCASSLEGLGIREQYFGPGTRLTVT.

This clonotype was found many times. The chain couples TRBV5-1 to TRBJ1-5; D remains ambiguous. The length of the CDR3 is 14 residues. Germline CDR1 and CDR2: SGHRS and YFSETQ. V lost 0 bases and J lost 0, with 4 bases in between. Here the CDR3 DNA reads TGCGCCAGCAGCTTGGATCCTAGCAATCAGCCCCAGCATTTT. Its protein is CASSLDPSNQPQHF.

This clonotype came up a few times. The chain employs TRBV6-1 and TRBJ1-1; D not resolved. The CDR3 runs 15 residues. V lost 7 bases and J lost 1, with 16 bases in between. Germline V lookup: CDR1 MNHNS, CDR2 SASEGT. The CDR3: CASTLIGVGNTEAFF. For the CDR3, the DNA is TGTGCCAGCACCCTCATCGGGGTAGGGAACACTGAAGCTTTCTTT.

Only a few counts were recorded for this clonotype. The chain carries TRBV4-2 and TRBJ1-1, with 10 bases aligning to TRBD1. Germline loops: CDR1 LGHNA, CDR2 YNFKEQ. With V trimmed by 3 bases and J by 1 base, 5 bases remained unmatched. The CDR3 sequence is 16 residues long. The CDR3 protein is CASSHGQGVRNTEAFF. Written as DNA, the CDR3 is TGTGCCAGCAGCCACGGACAGGGGGTCAGGAACACTGAAGCTTTCTTT.